These 3 T cell receptor beta chains share one sample of origin, sequenced in a study of blood T cell repertoires in COVID-19. The method was immunoSEQ multiplex PCR; TCRdb's version includes in-frame clones alone and lacks a portion of them. The table has 250,000 to 350,000 clones, approximately 93% seen once. Sequenced input: peripheral blood. Receptor source: a woman younger than 45 with COVID-19, enrolled during active disease.

The V call is TRBV9, the J call TRBJ2-7; TRBD1 agrees at 7 bases. This CDR3 has 13 amino acids. Germline CDR1 is SGDLS and CDR2 is YYNGEE. Germline trimming cut 0 bases from V and 3 bases from J; bases unmatched to any gene: 0. The CDR3, as DNA: TGTGCCAGCAGCGTAGACAGGGGCTACGAGCAGTACTTC. This gives the protein CASSVDRGYEQYF.

V and J are TRBV13 and TRBJ1-1; perhaps TRBD1 as D (5 bases). The CDR3 covers 13 residues. The V gene's germline CDR1 is PRHDT and CDR2 FYEKMQ (reference sequence). Between the trimmed V and J ends, which lost 3 bases and 5 bases, there was a span of 10 bases. CDR3 coding DNA: TGTGCCAGCAGCTTCCAGGGTGGGACTGAAGCTTTCTTT. The encoded protein is CASSFQGGTEAFF.

The chain has TRBV18 and TRBJ2-1; perhaps TRBD2 as D (5 bases). This CDR3 contains 16 residues. Germline lookup yields CDR1 KGHSH and CDR2 LQKENI. The ends were cut back, 3 bases at V and 4 bases at J, with 16 bases in the middle. CDR3 in amino acids: CASSPGVSGRYNEQFF. In DNA, the CDR3 is TGTGCCAGCTCACCGGGAGTGAGCGGAAGATACAATGAGCAGTTCTTC.